The clone carrying this T cell receptor (beta chain) showed up just a few times. Its target is not known. CDR1 and CDR2 (germline): SGHTA, FQGNSA. CDR3 length: 13 residues. V was shortened by 5 bases and J by 6 bases, with 11 bases between the two germline ends. The sample belongs to a study of human T cells and chemical hapten exposure. As for the study in general: The sensitizer, 2% DPC, was used on 2 cm by 2 cm of upper inner arm skin.

Study-wide points: In comparison with controls, expanded TCRs gave rise to a significantly larger number of large CDR3 similarity clusters.

TCRdb reprocessed the RACE reads with MiXCR, giving one entry per CDR3 protein. Among roughly 40,000 distinct CDR3 sequences listed, 10% to 13% were seen once. The time point denotes: pre-sensitization, week 0. As for treatment: therapeutic diphenylcyclopropenone sensitization with weekly scalp DPC. The clonotype comes from a man younger than 45 with alopecia areata. Some clones in this sample may be carry-over from other donors' samples. V and J are TRBV7-2 and TRBJ2-1; either TRBD1 or TRBD2 may supply D (5 bases each). Source: whole blood, taken in connection with sensitization to the hapten diphenylcyclopropenone (DPC). DNA for the CDR3: TGTGCCAGCAGCCCACGGGACGGCAATGAGCAGTTCTTC. Translated, it gives CASSPRDGNEQFF.